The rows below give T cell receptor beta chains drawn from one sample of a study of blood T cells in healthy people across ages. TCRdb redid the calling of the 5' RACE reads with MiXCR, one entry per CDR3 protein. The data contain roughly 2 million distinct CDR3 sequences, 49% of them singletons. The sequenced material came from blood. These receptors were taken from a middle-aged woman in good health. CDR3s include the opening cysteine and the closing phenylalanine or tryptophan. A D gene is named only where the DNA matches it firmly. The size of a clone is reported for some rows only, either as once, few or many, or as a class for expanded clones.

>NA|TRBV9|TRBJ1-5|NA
CASSGGDSNQPQHF
TGTGCCAGCAGCGGAGGGGACAGCAATCAGCCCCAGCATTTT
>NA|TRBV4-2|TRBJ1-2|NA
CASSQDSAGGYTF
TGTGCCAGCAGCCAAGATTCTGCCGGGGGCTACACCTTC
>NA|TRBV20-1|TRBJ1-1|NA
CSARGGGALTEAFF
TGCAGTGCTAGAGGGGGAGGGGCTCTCACTGAAGCTTTCTTT
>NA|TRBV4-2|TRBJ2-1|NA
CASSYHEYTAPQETQFF
TGTGCCAGCAGCTACCATGAGTATACAGCACCCCAAGAGACCCAGTTCTTC
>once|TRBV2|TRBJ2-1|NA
CASPSGQPNEQFF
TGTGCCAGCCCAAGTGGGCAACCCAATGAGCAGTTCTTC
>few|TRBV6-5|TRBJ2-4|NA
CASSYSRAQYIQYF
TGTGCCAGCAGTTACTCGAGAGCGCAGTACATTCAGTACTTC
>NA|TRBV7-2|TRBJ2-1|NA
CASSPRPLYNEQFF
TGTGCCAGCAGCCCTCGACCCCTCTACAATGAGCAGTTCTTC
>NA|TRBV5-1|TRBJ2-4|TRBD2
CASSLAGGVENIQYF
TGCGCCAGCAGCTTGGCCGGGGGGGTGGAAAACATTCAGTACTTC
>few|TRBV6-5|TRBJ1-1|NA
CASSYSRVDVNTEAFF
TGTGCCAGCAGTTACTCGCGGGTGGATGTGAACACTGAAGCTTTCTTT
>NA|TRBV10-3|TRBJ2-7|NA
CAISEPLRGSYEQYF
TGTGCCATCAGTGAGCCTCTCAGGGGTTCCTACGAGCAGTACTTC
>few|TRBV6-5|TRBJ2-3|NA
CASSYSIGPDTQYF
TGTGCCAGCAGTTACTCGATCGGGCCAGATACGCAGTATTTT
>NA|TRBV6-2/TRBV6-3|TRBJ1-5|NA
CASSLGDQNQPQHF
TGTGCCAGCAGTCTAGGCGACCAGAATCAGCCCCAGCATTTT
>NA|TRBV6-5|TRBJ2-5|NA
CASSPARGKSETQYF
TGTGCCAGCAGTCCCGCGAGGGGGAAGTCGGAGACCCAGTACTTC
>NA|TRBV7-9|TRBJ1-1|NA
CASNNVVNTEAFF
TGTGCCAGCAACAATGTCGTGAACACTGAAGCTTTCTTT
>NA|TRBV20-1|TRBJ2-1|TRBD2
CSARGTIRLAGGSSYNEQFF
TGCAGTGCTAGAGGGACAATCCGACTAGCGGGGGGGAGCTCCTACAATGAGCAGTTCTTC
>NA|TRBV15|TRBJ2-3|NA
CATSRDAGITDTQYF
TGTGCCACCAGCAGAGATGCAGGGATCACAGATACGCAGTATTTT